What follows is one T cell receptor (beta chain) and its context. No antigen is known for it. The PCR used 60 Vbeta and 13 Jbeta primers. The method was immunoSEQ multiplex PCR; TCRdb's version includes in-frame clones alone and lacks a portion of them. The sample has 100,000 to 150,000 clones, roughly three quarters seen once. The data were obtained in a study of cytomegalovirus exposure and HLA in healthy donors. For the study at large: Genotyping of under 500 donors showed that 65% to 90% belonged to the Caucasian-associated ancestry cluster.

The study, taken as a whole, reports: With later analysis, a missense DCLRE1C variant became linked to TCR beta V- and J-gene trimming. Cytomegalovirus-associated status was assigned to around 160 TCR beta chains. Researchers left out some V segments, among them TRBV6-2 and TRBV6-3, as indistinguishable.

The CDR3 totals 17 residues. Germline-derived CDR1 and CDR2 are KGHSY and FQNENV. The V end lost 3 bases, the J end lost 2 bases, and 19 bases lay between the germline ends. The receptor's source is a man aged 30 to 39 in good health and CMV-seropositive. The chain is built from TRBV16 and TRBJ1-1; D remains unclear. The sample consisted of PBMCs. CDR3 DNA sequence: TGTGCCAGCAGCCAGGTTCGTGGACGCGGGATTAACACTGAAGCTTTCTTT. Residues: CASSQVRGRGINTEAFF. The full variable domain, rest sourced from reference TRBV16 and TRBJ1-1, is GEEVAQTPKHLVRGEGQKAKLYCAPIKGHSYVFWYQQVLKNEFKFLISFQNENVFDETGMPKERFSAKCLPNSPCSLEIQATKLEDSAVYFCASSQVRGRGINTEAFFGQGTRLTVV.